Listed below are T cell receptor beta chains from one sample, sequenced in a study of a mutant IDH1 vaccine in newly diagnosed glioma. Their recognized antigens are unknown. Generated by immunoSEQ multiplex PCR, the TCRdb table keeps only in-frame clones and is missing some. In the table there are around 130,000 clones, just under 80% of which are singletons. The material sequenced was PBMCs, taken from a glioma patient whose treatment included an IDH1 peptide vaccine. The receptors originated from a middle-aged man with glioma. CDR3s include the opening cysteine and the closing phenylalanine or tryptophan. The D gene is left open where the match is weak. A row's size may be missing; if present it is once, few, many or a size class.

-	-	TRBV19	TRBJ2-7	TGTGCCAGTACCTCCCGTCGAACAGGGTCCGGCTCCTACGAGCAGTACTTC	CASTSRRTGSGSYEQYF
many	TRBD1	TRBV28	TRBJ2-3	TGTGCCAGCAGTTTAAGGGGTTCCGGGACAGGGAGCACAGATACGCAGTATTTT	CASSLRGSGTGSTDTQYF
-	-	TRBV18	TRBJ2-3	TGTGCCAGCTCAGACGTGTACACAGATACGCAGTATTTT	CASSDVYTDTQYF
many	TRBD2	TRBV4-3	TRBJ2-2	TGCGCCAGCAGCCCGGGACTAGCCCTACCGAACACCGGGGAGCTGTTTTTT	CASSPGLALPNTGELFF
-	-	TRBV30	TRBJ1-2	TGTGCCTGGACCGCCCTCCGGGAGGGGAGCAACTATGGCTACACCTTC	CAWTALREGSNYGYTF
once	-	TRBV28	TRBJ1-5	TGTGCCAGCAGTTTATGGGGGGGGAATGGCAATCAGCCCCAGCATTTT	CASSLWGGNGNQPQHF
once	-	TRBV4-1	TRBJ1-1	TGCGCCAGCAGCCGAGAGATGTCAATGAGGAACACTGAAGCTTTCTTT	CASSREMSMRNTEAFF
-	TRBD2	TRBV19	TRBJ2-2	TGTGCCAGTAGAGGGAGGGCTACGAACACCGGGGAGCTGTTTTTT	CASRGRATNTGELFF
-	-	TRBV21-1	TRBJ2-4	TGTGCAGGAGGGACAGAACCGAAAAACATTCAGTACTTC	CAGGTEPKNIQYF
-	-	TRBV5-8	TRBJ1-1	TGTGCCAGCAGCTTGATTATGATCACTGAAGCTTTCTTT	CASSLIMITEAFF
-	-	TRBV5-4	TRBJ2-1	TGTGCCAGCAGCTATACTAGAACCTCCTACAATGAGCAGTTCTTC	CASSYTRTSYNEQFF
-	TRBD2	TRBV6-5	TRBJ2-1	TGTGCCAGCAAGGAGGCGGGGGGGACCAATGAGCAGTTCTTC	CASKEAGGTNEQFF
-	TRBD1	TRBV7-9	TRBJ1-4	TGTGCCAGCAGCCTACCGGGACAGGGTAATGAAAAACTGTTTTTT	CASSLPGQGNEKLFF
-	-	TRBV30	TRBJ2-3	TGTGCCTGGACCGGCGGGCGGATCACAGATACGCAGTATTTT	CAWTGGRITDTQYF
few	-	TRBV29-1	TRBJ1-5	TGCAGCGTTGCCGAGGGGGATGGCAATCAGCCCCAGCATTTT	CSVAEGDGNQPQHF
medium-sized	-	TRBV20-1	TRBJ2-1	TGCAGTGCCTCCAGGTACAATGAGCAGTTCTTC	CSASRYNEQFF
-	-	TRBV5-5	TRBJ2-2	TGTGCCAGCAGCTCCTCTAGAGAAACCGGGGAGCTGTTTTTT	CASSSSRETGELFF
-	-	TRBV28	TRBJ2-7	TGTGCCAGCAGTTCCCTTGGGGGATGGCAGTACTTC	CASSSLGGWQYF
-	TRBD1	TRBV6-5	TRBJ2-2	TGTGCCAGCAGGCTAGGGACAGGGGGCCCCGGGGAGCTGTTTTTT	CASRLGTGGPGELFF
-	-	TRBV29-1	TRBJ1-2	TGCAGCGTTGAAGGAAAGGCAGTATGGAGCTACACCTTC	CSVEGKAVWSYTF
-	TRBD1	TRBV7-9	TRBJ2-7	TGTGCCAGCATCCCGGGGACAGGGGGCTACGAGCAGTACTTC	CASIPGTGGYEQYF
few	TRBD1	TRBV11-2	TRBJ1-2	TGTGCCAGCAGCTTAGTTGGATCCGGGACAGCTTACTATGGCTACACCTTC	CASSLVGSGTAYYGYTF
-	-	TRBV21-1	TRBJ2-2	TGTGCCAGCACCGCCAGGTCCGGGGAGCTGTTTTTT	CASTARSGELFF
-	-	TRBV28	TRBJ1-2	TGTGCCAGCACACCCTGGGCCCAGGCTAACTATGGCTACACCTTC	CASTPWAQANYGYTF
-	-	TRBV28	TRBJ1-2	TGTGCCAGCAGATACGTAGGGGGGCGGGATGGCTACACCTTC	CASRYVGGRDGYTF
-	TRBD2	TRBV13	TRBJ2-3	TGTGCCAGCAGCTTATATTCTAGCGGGGGGGATACGCAGTATTTT	CASSLYSSGGDTQYF
-	TRBD1	TRBV4-3	TRBJ1-2	TGCGCCAGCAGCCAAGGTGAGGGGGCAAACTATGGCTACACCTTC	CASSQGEGANYGYTF
medium-sized	-	TRBV6-1	TRBJ1-5	TGTGCCAGCCTCGGGGAGTGGAATCAGCCCCAGCATTTT	CASLGEWNQPQHF
few	-	TRBV5-4	TRBJ2-3	TGTGCCAGCAGCTTAGCAGGGGAAGGAGATACGCAGTATTTT	CASSLAGEGDTQYF
-	-	TRBV30	TRBJ1-1	TGTGCCTGGACCCTTCATAGGAACACTGAAGCTTTCTTT	CAWTLHRNTEAFF
-	-	TRBV11-3	TRBJ1-1	TGTGCCAGCAGCCCCGCGTCGGGGGGCGGCGGTGAAGCTTTCTTT	CASSPASGGGGEAFF